The 23 T cell receptor beta chains below all came from one sample that was sequenced in a study of Ad26.COV2.S vaccination and SARS-CoV-2 variants. The sample's treatment: about 20 received Ad26.COV2.S at low or high dose, single or two shots; 5 received placebo; per-sample allocation not given. Samples came from day 63 after the first vaccine or placebo injection. TCRdb's table, derived via immunoSEQ multiplex PCR, lists solely in-frame clones and lacks some. The data contain 350,000 to 500,000 clones, more than 80% of them singletons. The sequencing used peripheral blood, collected in a trial of Ad26.COV2.S vaccine versus placebo. The receptors shown here come from a person between 18 and 60 years old who received the Ad26.COV2.S COVID-19 vaccine or a placebo.

The chain is built from TRBV27 and TRBJ2-7; 8 nucleotides line up with TRBD1. Per germline, CDR1 MNHEY and CDR2 SMNVEV (reference sequence). The CDR3 has 13 amino acids. The trim removed 6 bases at V and 2 bases at J, leaving 3 bases unmatched. CDR3 loop: CASRGTGTYEQYF. CDR3 in DNA: TGTGCCAGCAGGGGGACAGGTACCTACGAGCAGTACTTC.

The rearrangement joins TRBV6-1 to TRBJ2-7; a weak D match, TRBD2 (5 bases). Looked up from germline, CDR1 is MNHNS and CDR2 is SASEGT. V shed 3 bases and J shed 0 bases, with 15 bases lying between them. The length of the CDR3 is 16 residues. The CDR3 reads CASSDREHRGSYEQYF. The CDR3 DNA follows: TGTGCCAGCAGTGATAGGGAACATCGGGGCTCCTACGAGCAGTACTTC.

The chain has TRBV2 and TRBJ2-3, with a possible D match to TRBD1 (6 bases). V was cut by 3 bases and J by 1 base, with 11 bases left in between. The CDR3 totals 15 residues. Germline values: CDR1 SNHLY, CDR2 FYNNEI. CDR3 amino acids: CASSEQGPGTDTQYF. DNA of the CDR3: TGTGCCAGCAGTGAGCAGGGGCCTGGCACAGATACGCAGTATTTT.

The chain couples TRBV18 to TRBJ2-2; 11 bases match TRBD2. The junction had 13 bases not matched to a gene; V was cut back by 3 bases and J by 1 base. The CDR3 loop spans 20 amino acids. Germline V gene lookup returns CDR1 KGHSH and CDR2 LQKENI. CDR3 amino acids: CASSPRLAGGPRQNTGELFF. The CDR3 bases are TGTGCCAGCTCACCGAGGCTAGCGGGAGGCCCGAGGCAGAACACCGGGGAGCTGTTTTTT.

This chain joins TRBV18 and TRBJ1-1; D uncertain. Germline V gene sequence: CDR1 KGHSH, CDR2 LQKENI. The CDR3 runs to 14 residues. Trimming took 3 bases from V and 2 from J, leaving 10 bases between them. The CDR3 protein is CASSPRDRNTEAFF. CDR3 in DNA: TGTGCCAGCTCACCGAGGGATAGAAACACTGAAGCTTTCTTT.

The gene calls are TRBV4-2 and TRBJ2-5; D possibly corresponds to TRBD2 (6 bases). CDR3 length: 17 amino acids. Germline V gene lookup returns CDR1 LGHNA and CDR2 YNFKEQ. V was trimmed by 0 bases and J by 3 bases, leaving 17 bases between them. In DNA form, the CDR3 reads TGTGCCAGCAGCCAAGAGGTCCGGAGGGCCGGGGAAGAGACCCAGTACTTC. Translated, it gives CASSQEVRRAGEETQYF.

In the case of this clone: At one boundary the junction diverges from the germline segment, which might be a read error. This chain links TRBV6-2 or TRBV6-3 with TRBJ2-7; tentative D call: TRBD2 (6 bases). This CDR3 region has 12 residues. Germline V gene sequence: CDR1 MNHEY, CDR2 SVGEGT. CDR3 nucleotide sequence: TGTGTCAGCAGTTGGGGGGTCTACGAGCAGTACTTC. It translates to CVSSWGVYEQYF.

CDR3 loop: CASSVAGKETQYF. CDR3 nucleotides: TGTGCCAGCAGCGTAGCAGGGAAAGAGACCCAGTACTTC. V is TRBV9 and J is TRBJ2-5, with D perhaps matching TRBD1 (5 bases). Trimming pared 0 bases from V and 3 bases from J, leaving 6 bases between. In germline, CDR1 is SGDLS, CDR2 YYNGEE. The CDR3 consists of 13 residues.

The V call is TRBV7-2, the J call TRBJ2-7; 12 positions agree with TRBD2. With V trimmed by 3 bases and J by 3 bases, 9 bases remained unmatched. Germline loops: CDR1 SGHTA, CDR2 FQGNSA. This CDR3 has 17 amino acids. In nucleotides, the CDR3 is TGTGCCAGCAGCTTTTGGGCTAGCGGGAGGGCCGACTACGAGCAGTACTTC. Protein sequence: CASSFWASGRADYEQYF.

The rearrangement uses TRBV5-5 and TRBJ2-3; 9 positions match TRBD2. CDR1 is SGHKS and CDR2 is YYEKEE in the germline V gene (reference sequence). V was clipped by 0 bases and J by 7 bases; unmatched bases: 6. The CDR3 is 15 amino acids. CDR3 DNA sequence: TGTGCCAGCAGCTTGGCTCTAGCGGGGCAGTATACGCAGTATTTT. It translates to CASSLALAGQYTQYF.

The J gene is TRBJ1-1, the V gene TRBV7-9; TRBD1 aligns across 11 bases. Germline CDR1 SEHNR, CDR2 FQNEAQ (reference sequence). CDR3 length: 16 amino acids. With V trimmed by 5 bases and J by 3 bases, 8 bases remained unmatched. In nucleotides, the CDR3 is TGTGCCAGCAGCCCTAAGGGACAGGGGGTCTACACTGAAGCTTTCTTT. Its protein is CASSPKGQGVYTEAFF. Looking up the rest from reference TRBV7-9 and TRBJ1-1 gives the full variable domain: DTGVSQNPRHKITKRGQNVTFRCDPISEHNRLYWYRQTLGQGPEFLTYFQNEAQLEKSRLLSDRFSAERPKGSFSTLEIQRTEQGDSAMYLCASSPKGQGVYTEAFFGQGTRLTVV.

The CDR3 here is CASSLERRESIIQETQYF. Written as DNA, the CDR3 is TGTGCCAGCAGCTTAGAGCGGCGGGAGAGTATAATTCAAGAGACCCAGTACTTC. This chain joins TRBV7-2 and TRBJ2-5; TRBD2 agrees at 7 bases. The CDR3 loop spans 18 amino acids. CDR1 and CDR2 (germline): SGHTA, FQGNSA. After removal of 1 base from V and 2 bases from J, the junction contained 13 bases not matched to a gene.

The V call is TRBV6-1, the J call TRBJ1-4, with TRBD1 identical over 9 bases. This CDR3 region has 14 residues. Germline CDR1 reads MNHNS; CDR2 reads SASEGT. After removal of 6 bases from V and 8 bases from J, the junction contained 7 bases not matched to a gene. Here the CDR3 reads CASSRTGAGEKLFF. Written as DNA, the CDR3 is TGTGCCAGCAGCCGGACAGGGGCCGGGGAAAAACTGTTTTTT.

On this clone itself: Other DNA sequences in the same sample also yield this CDR3. The J gene is TRBJ1-5, the V gene TRBV14; D gene unclear. V dropped 1 base and J dropped 4 bases, with 5 bases sitting between them. The CDR3 runs to 13 residues. CDR1 and CDR2 (germline): SGHDN, FVKESK. Written as DNA, the CDR3 is TGTGCCAGCAGCCAAGGCCTTAATCAGCCCCAGCATTTT. The encoded protein is CASSQGLNQPQHF.

The gene calls are TRBV19 and TRBJ2-3, with a weak D call TRBD2 (5 bases). The CDR3 is 15 residues long. Germline CDR1 is LNHDA and CDR2 is SQIVND (reference sequence). V dropped 7 bases and J dropped 3 bases, with 17 bases sitting between them. The DNA of the CDR3 is TGTGCCAGTAAAGCCGCGACTTCGGGGACAGATACGCAGTATTTT. Its translation: CASKAATSGTDTQYF.

The CDR3 loop reads CASRAQGPNSPLHF. CDR3 nucleotides: TGTGCCAGCAGAGCCCAGGGGCCTAATTCACCCCTCCACTTT. V is TRBV28 and J is TRBJ1-6, with D possibly TRBD1 on 6 matching bases. Trimming cost V 6 bases and J 6 bases, with 12 bases left between them. CDR1 MDHEN and CDR2 SYDVKM come from the germline V gene. This CDR3 is built from 14 residues. Full variable domain (missing parts from reference TRBV28 and TRBJ1-6): DVKVTQSSRYLVKRTGEKVFLECVQDMDHENMFWYRQDPGLGLRLIYFSYDVKMKEKGDIPEGYSVSREKKERFSLILESASTNQTSMYLCASRAQGPNSPLHFGNGTRLTVT.

This clone was recorded only once. V is TRBV28 and J is TRBJ2-7; unclear D gene. The CDR3 is 14 residues long. Trimming removed 3 bases from V and 2 bases from J, with 11 bases in between. CDR1 and CDR2 from the germline V gene are MDHEN and SYDVKM. The CDR3 region is CASSFDGSAYEQYF. The CDR3 nucleotides read TGTGCCAGCAGTTTCGACGGCTCCGCCTACGAGCAGTACTTC.

The genes are TRBV18 and TRBJ1-6; 7 bases map to TRBD1. CDR1 is KGHSH and CDR2 is LQKENI in the germline V gene. Trimming cost V 6 bases and J 2 bases; bases outside gene matches: 7. This CDR3 contains 16 residues. The CDR3 nucleotides are TGTGCCAGCTCTACAGGACAGGCGCCCTATAATTCACCCCTCCACTTT. Translated, it gives CASSTGQAPYNSPLHF.

The CDR3 DNA sequence: TGTGCCAGCAGCTTAGGGTCAGGGAGGGACTATGGCTACACCTTC. This translates into CASSLGSGRDYGYTF. The chain uses TRBV7-9 and TRBJ1-2; a weak D match, TRBD1 (5 bases). This CDR3 region has 15 residues. The V gene lost 1 base and the J gene lost 3 bases, with 12 bases spanning the gap. Germline V gene lookup returns CDR1 SEHNR and CDR2 FQNEAQ (reference sequence).

The rearrangement links TRBV6-2 or TRBV6-3 to TRBJ1-5; 8 nucleotides line up with TRBD1. The CDR3 loop spans 16 amino acids. The trim removed 6 bases at V and 2 bases at J, leaving 9 bases unmatched. The germline V gene has CDR1 MNHEY and CDR2 SVGEGT. CDR3 nucleotides: TGTGCCAGCAGCCGTGACAGGGGCGCAGGCAATCAGCCCCAGCATTTT. Its protein product is CASSRDRGAGNQPQHF.

The rearrangement links TRBV25-1 to TRBJ1-1, with D unclear. This CDR3 region has 13 residues. The V gene lost 3 bases and the J gene lost 1 base, with 6 bases spanning the gap. Looked up from germline, CDR1 is MGHDK and CDR2 is SYGVNS. In DNA form, the CDR3 reads TGTGCCAGCAGTGAGATCGCGAACACTGAAGCTTTCTTT. This encodes CASSEIANTEAFF. The complete variable domain, with remaining parts taken from reference TRBV25-1 and TRBJ1-1, reads EADIYQTPRYLVIGTGKKITLECSQTMGHDKMYWYQQDPGMELHLIHYSYGVNSTEKGDLSSESTVSRIRTEHFPLTLESARPSHTSQYLCASSEIANTEAFFGQGTRLTVV.

The CDR3 loop is CASSQRKEAFF. CDR3 bases: TGTGCCAGCAGCCAACGAAAAGAAGCTTTCTTT. The chain joins TRBV3-1 (or the pseudogene TRBV3-2) to TRBJ1-1; D gene uncertain. Trimming stripped 2 bases from V and 8 bases from J, with 6 bases between. The CDR3 is made up of 11 amino acids. Germline lookup yields CDR1 LGHDT and CDR2 YNNKEL (reference sequence).

The chain couples TRBV19 to TRBJ1-4; D call uncertain. The V and J ends lost 4 bases and 8 bases respectively, with 11 bases between them. The CDR3 extends over 13 amino acids. The germline V gene encodes CDR1 LNHDA and CDR2 SQIVND (reference sequence). Here the CDR3 reads CASSTWQIEKLFF. The CDR3 bases are TGTGCCAGTAGTACCTGGCAGATAGAAAAACTGTTTTTT.